This T cell receptor beta chain was sequenced in a study of early T cells in non-severe SARS-CoV-2 infection. Study-wide context: Sequencing of bulk RNA from unsorted whole blood was done, without chain pairing.

CDR1 is LGHNT and CDR2 is FRNRAP in the germline V gene. CDR3 length: 13 amino acids. V lost 3 bases to trimming and J lost 9 bases, with 13 bases between them. Unique molecular identifiers were affixed to single, distinct cDNA molecules. TCRdb passed the 5' RACE reads through MiXCR, listing each CDR3 protein once. This table holds 30,000 to 40,000 distinct CDR3 sequences, 9% to 9.5% found once. This clonotype has a count of ten or more. The rearrangement joins TRBV12-5 to TRBJ2-3; D perhaps matches TRBD1 (5 bases). Sequencing used whole blood. This clonotype was sampled from an adult who was a healthcare worker with PCR-confirmed SARS-CoV-2 infection or an uninfected control (not recorded which). The CDR3 DNA is TGTGCTAGTGGTTTCGAAGGGGTGGAAACGCAGTATTTT. Translated, it gives CASGFEGVETQYF.